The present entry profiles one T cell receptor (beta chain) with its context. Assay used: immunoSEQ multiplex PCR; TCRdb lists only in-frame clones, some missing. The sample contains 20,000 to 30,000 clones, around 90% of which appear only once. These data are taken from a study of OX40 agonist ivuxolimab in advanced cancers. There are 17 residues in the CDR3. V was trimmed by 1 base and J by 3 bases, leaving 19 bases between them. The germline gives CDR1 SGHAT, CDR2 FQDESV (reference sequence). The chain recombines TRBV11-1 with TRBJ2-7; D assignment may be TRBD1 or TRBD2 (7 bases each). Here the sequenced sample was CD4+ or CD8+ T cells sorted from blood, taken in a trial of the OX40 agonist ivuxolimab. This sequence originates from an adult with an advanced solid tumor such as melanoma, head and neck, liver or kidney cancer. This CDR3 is CASSLGGRGGASYEQYF. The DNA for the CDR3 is TGTGCCAGCAGCTTAGGCGGCAGGGGGGGTGCGAGCTACGAGCAGTACTTC. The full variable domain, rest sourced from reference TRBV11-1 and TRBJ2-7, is EAEVAQSPRYKITEKSQAVAFWCDPISGHATLYWYRQILGQGPELLVQFQDESVVDDSQLPKDRFSAERLKGVDSTLKIQPAELGDSAMYLCASSLGGRGGASYEQYFGPGTRLTVT.